The present T cell receptor beta chain was sequenced within a study of blood T cell repertoires in COVID-19. On the study more broadly: The origin of the acute and convalescent COVID-19 samples was the United States, Italy and Spain.

Profiled with immunoSEQ multiplex PCR; TCRdb holds only in-frame clones, not every one. The sample contains roughly 86,000 clones, 91% of which appear only once. V lost 10 bases to trimming and J lost 2 bases; unmatched junction nucleotides: 8. The CDR3 sequence is 14 residues long. Germline loops: CDR1 MNHEY, CDR2 SVGAGI. Sample: peripheral blood. This clonotype was sampled from a woman aged 45 to 65 in a cohort sampled during active COVID-19. The genes are TRBV6-5 and TRBJ2-7; 10 bases are shared with TRBD2. The CDR3 nucleotides are TGTGCCACCGTCCGGACTAGCGGCCCCTACGAGCAGTACTTC. It specifies CATVRTSGPYEQYF.